These 7 T cell receptor beta chains were all obtained from the same sample, sequenced in a study of shared clonotypes between healthy human individuals. The assay was immunoSEQ multiplex PCR, and TCRdb's table has in-frame clones only and misses some. The sample shows about 1 million clones, about 75% of them seen only once. The sample taken for sequencing was memory CD4+ T cells sorted from blood. The subset here: CD45RA-negative fraction. These receptors were collected from a man aged 18 to 29 in good health.

Only one count was recorded for this clone. The chain employs TRBV4-2 and TRBJ2-1, with D maybe TRBD1 (6 bases). Germline V gene data show CDR1 as LGHNA and CDR2 as YNFKEQ. This CDR3 contains 16 residues. V was cut by 4 bases and J by 7 bases, with 20 bases left in between. For the CDR3, the DNA is TGTGCCAGCAGCCGCCGGCTATTGGGGGCTGGGAATGAGCAGTTCTTC. It translates to CASSRRLLGAGNEQFF.

DNA of the CDR3: TGCGCCAGCAGTGGGGGCTTAGCGGGGAACTCCTACGAGCAGTACTTC. Encoded protein: CASSGGLAGNSYEQYF. The gene calls are TRBV10-2 and TRBJ2-7; 8 nucleotides agree with TRBD2. V trimming: 4 bases; J trimming: 0 bases; junction bases outside the gene matches: 8. CDR1 is WSHSY and CDR2 is SAAADI in the germline V gene. CDR3 size: 16 residues.

This rearrangement joins TRBV7-9 to TRBJ2-5; D is undetermined. This CDR3 is 15 amino acids long. The germline gives CDR1 SEHNR, CDR2 FQNEAQ (reference sequence). Trimming took 3 bases from V and 4 from J, leaving 15 bases between them. The CDR3 here is CASSFAEPGGETQYF. The CDR3 nucleotides read TGTGCCAGCAGCTTTGCGGAGCCCGGTGGAGAGACCCAGTACTTC.

CDR3 loop: CASSLKQGATEAFF. The CDR3 bases are TGCGCCAGCAGCTTGAAACAGGGGGCTACTGAAGCTTTCTTT. The chain uses TRBV5-1 and TRBJ1-1; TRBD1 aligns across 9 bases. The CDR3 contains 14 residues. Per the germline V gene, CDR1 is SGHRS and CDR2 is YFSETQ. J lost 5 bases, V lost 1 base, and 3 bases had no gene match.

The genes are TRBV7-2 and TRBJ2-5, with 8 bases aligning to TRBD1. Losses at the gene ends were 3 bases for V and 4 bases for J; bases not matched to a gene: 10. The CDR3 is made up of 16 amino acids. Germline V gives CDR1 SGHTA, CDR2 FQGNSA. The DNA of the CDR3 is TGTGCCAGCAGCTTTCGCGGTGGTCAGGGGGCAGAGACCCAGTACTTC. Its protein product is CASSFRGGQGAETQYF.

V and J are TRBV5-1 and TRBJ1-2, with TRBD1 matching over 11 bases. The length of the CDR3 is 15 residues. Germline V gives CDR1 SGHRS, CDR2 YFSETQ. The trim removed 0 bases at V and 7 bases at J, leaving 5 bases unmatched. The CDR3 coding sequence is TGCGCCAGCAGCTTGGATGGACAGGGGGCTCGTGGCTACACCTTC. This codes for CASSLDGQGARGYTF.

A word on this clone: Different DNA sequences within this sample yield the same CDR3. The rearrangement links TRBV2 to TRBJ2-7, with 9 bases fitting TRBD1. CDR3 size: 12 residues. Germline trimming cut 6 bases from V and 6 bases from J; bases unmatched to any gene: 3. Germline-derived CDR1 and CDR2 are SNHLY and FYNNEI. CDR3 coding DNA: TGTGCCAGCAGCGGACAGGGGAGCGAGCAGTACTTC. This sequence encodes CASSGQGSEQYF.